What follows are 21 T cell receptor beta chains derived from one specimen sequenced in a study of shared clonotypes between healthy human individuals. Sequencing was performed with immunoSEQ multiplex PCR; in TCRdb, only in-frame clones are kept and a portion is missing. The sample carries roughly 76,000 clones, 60% to 65% recorded once. Sequenced: memory CD8+ T cells sorted from blood. As for subset: CD45RO+ cells pooled with CCR7-negative TemRA cells. The receptors derive from a man in his thirties or forties in good health.

In the case of this clone: A junction boundary mismatches the germline segment, possibly from a read error. The chain has TRBV7-9 and TRBJ1-1; D is undetermined. Germline V gives CDR1 SEHNR, CDR2 FQNEAQ (reference sequence). The CDR3 loop spans 13 amino acids. CDR3 DNA: TGTGCCAGCACCTTACTCCCGGGATCTGAAGCTTTCTTT. Translation gives CASTLLPGSEAFF.

The V and J genes are TRBV5-6 and TRBJ1-1; no clear D gene. CDR1 is SGHDT, CDR2 YYEEEE, per germline. V was trimmed by 4 bases and J by 7 bases, leaving 26 bases between them. The CDR3 runs to 17 residues. The CDR3 sequence is CASSARVPQEGDSEAFF. In nucleotides, the CDR3 is TGTGCCAGCAGCGCCCGGGTACCCCAGGAGGGTGATAGTGAAGCTTTCTTT.

The V gene is TRBV6-5, the J gene TRBJ1-1; TRBD1 agrees at 7 bases. The CDR3 has 11 residues. The ends lost 7 bases at V and 5 bases at J; junction bases unmatched: 1. CDR1 is MNHEY and CDR2 is SVGAGI in the germline V gene. CDR3 in DNA: TGTGCCAGCATCAGGGGGACTGAAGCTTTCTTT. Translated: CASIRGTEAFF.

The chain recombines TRBV5-1 with TRBJ2-3; 11 bases are shared with TRBD2. Trimming cost V 5 bases and J 0 bases; bases outside gene matches: 2. From germline, CDR1 is SGHRS and CDR2 YFSETQ. The CDR3 has 15 residues. CDR3 sequence (DNA): TGCGCCAGCAGGTGGACTAGCGGGAGCACAGATACGCAGTATTTT. This gives the protein CASRWTSGSTDTQYF.

The chain carries TRBV5-1 and TRBJ2-7; a possible D gene is TRBD2 (5 bases). The V gene's germline CDR1 is SGHRS and CDR2 YFSETQ. V lost 1 base, J lost 2 bases, and 22 bases lay in between. The CDR3 extends over 18 amino acids. CDR3 sequence: CASSLSSGRIRGTYEQYF. CDR3 sequence (DNA): TGCGCCAGCAGCTTGAGCTCCGGTAGGATCCGGGGAACCTACGAGCAGTACTTC.

The chain is built from TRBV11-1 and TRBJ2-3, with 9 bases lining up with TRBD1. Per the germline V gene, CDR1 is SGHAT and CDR2 is FQDESV (reference sequence). V was pared by 3 bases and J by 3 bases, with 4 bases of the junction left unmatched. CDR3 length: 15 residues. CDR3 region: CASSFRTGATDTQYF. CDR3 nucleotides: TGTGCCAGCAGCTTCAGGACAGGGGCAACAGATACGCAGTATTTT. The entire variable domain, with the rest obtained from reference TRBV11-1 and TRBJ2-3, is as follows: EAEVAQSPRYKITEKSQAVAFWCDPISGHATLYWYRQILGQGPELLVQFQDESVVDDSQLPKDRFSAERLKGVDSTLKIQPAELGDSAMYLCASSFRTGATDTQYFGPGTRLTVL.

The chain joins TRBV7-6 to TRBJ2-2; the match to TRBD2 covers 10 bases. CDR3 length: 16 residues. V was clipped by 5 bases and J by 5 bases; unmatched bases: 8. Germline CDR1 SGHVS, CDR2 FNYEAQ. The CDR3 loop is CASSQELAGHTGELFF. The DNA of the CDR3 is TGTGCCAGCAGCCAAGAACTAGCGGGACATACCGGGGAGCTGTTTTTT.

CDR3 sequence reads: CASSEMDRGNTDTQYF. CDR3 sequence (DNA): TGTGCCAGCAGTGAAATGGACAGGGGGAACACAGATACGCAGTATTTT. The rearrangement uses TRBV6-4 and TRBJ2-3; 10 positions match TRBD1. From germline, CDR1 is MRHNA and CDR2 SNTAGT. The CDR3 extends over 16 amino acids. With V trimmed by 3 bases and J by 2 bases, 5 bases remained unmatched.

The chain links TRBV27 to TRBJ2-5; possible D gene TRBD2, 8 bases. CDR1 and CDR2 (germline): MNHEY, SMNVEV (reference sequence). This CDR3 contains 17 residues. V lost 5 bases, J lost 4 bases, and 23 bases lay in between. The CDR3 sequence: CASSIGGGTAFLETQYF. In nucleotides, the CDR3 is TGTGCCAGCAGTATCGGGGGGGGGACAGCTTTCCTAGAGACCCAGTACTTC.

The chain joins TRBV6-1 to TRBJ2-2; no firm D call. V gave up 2 bases and J gave up 7 bases, with 11 bases separating them. This CDR3 region has 14 residues. Germline CDR1 is MNHNS and CDR2 is SASEGT. CDR3 protein: CASSETAGVGELFF. The CDR3 nucleotides are TGTGCCAGCAGTGAAACAGCCGGAGTCGGGGAGCTGTTTTTT.

This chain joins TRBV6-4 and TRBJ1-2; unclear D gene. CDR3 length: 17 residues. Per the germline V gene, CDR1 is MRHNA and CDR2 is SNTAGT. With 2 bases removed from V and 7 bases from J, the gap between germline ends came to 23 bases. The CDR3 is CASSDHGWGPSLLGYTF. The CDR3 nucleotides read TGTGCCAGCAGTGACCACGGGTGGGGTCCTTCCCTCCTTGGCTACACCTTC.

The chain carries TRBV5-5 and TRBJ2-7, with 10 bases that match TRBD2. The trim removed 0 bases at V and 3 bases at J, leaving 9 bases unmatched. The CDR3 is 17 residues long. Germline V lookup: CDR1 SGHKS, CDR2 YYEKEE (reference sequence). CDR3 protein: CASSLASFLAGDYEQYF. The CDR3 nucleotides are TGTGCCAGCAGCTTGGCCAGTTTCCTAGCGGGGGACTACGAGCAGTACTTC.

This clone showed up many times. CDR3 sequence (DNA): TGCAGTGTGACTACGAACACTGAAGCTTTCTTT. Its translation is CSVTTNTEAFF. This chain connects TRBV20-1 to TRBJ1-1, with D hard to call. V shed 7 bases and J shed 1 base, with 7 bases lying between them. CDR3 length: 11 residues. CDR1 and CDR2 from the germline V gene are DFQATT and SNEGSKA (reference sequence).

V usage is TRBV9 and J usage is TRBJ2-1, with 9 nucleotides matching TRBD2. This CDR3 region has 16 residues. The germline gives CDR1 SGDLS, CDR2 YYNGEE. The junction had 3 bases not matched to a gene; V was cut back by 2 bases and J by 0 bases. CDR3 in DNA: TGTGCCAGCAGCGTCCGTAGCGGGAGCTCCTACAATGAGCAGTTCTTC. Protein sequence: CASSVRSGSSYNEQFF.

This rearrangement joins TRBV19 to TRBJ2-7; possibly TRBD2 for D (5 bases). The germline CDR1 and CDR2 sequences are LNHDA and SQIVND (reference sequence). The CDR3 has 14 residues. Between the trimmed V and J ends, which lost 3 bases and 2 bases, there was a span of 11 bases. CDR3 DNA: TGTGCCAGTAGTATGGGCGGGCTTGCCTACGAGCAGTACTTC. Its protein product is CASSMGGLAYEQYF.

This clone came up once. This rearrangement joins TRBV7-6 to TRBJ2-3; D unclear. CDR1 and CDR2 from the germline V gene are SGHVS and FNYEAQ. This CDR3 comprises 14 residues. Trimming cost V 6 bases and J 0 bases, with 10 bases left between them. CDR3 in amino acids: CASSPIYSTDTQYF. Written as DNA, the CDR3 is TGTGCCAGCAGTCCCATTTATAGCACAGATACGCAGTATTTT.

This clone has only a few counts. The chain employs TRBV18 and TRBJ1-4, with 9 nucleotides matching TRBD1. Trimming cost V 3 bases and J 8 bases; bases outside gene matches: 7. Germline V lookup: CDR1 KGHSH, CDR2 LQKENI. The CDR3 runs 15 residues. For the CDR3, the DNA is TGTGCCAGCTCACCGCCGGGACAGGGCGTAGAAAAACTGTTTTTT. Translating gives CASSPPGQGVEKLFF.

The genes are TRBV5-1 and TRBJ2-5, with TRBD1 as a possible D gene (6 bases). With 4 bases removed from V and 5 bases from J, the gap between germline ends came to 18 bases. The CDR3 extends over 15 amino acids. Germline CDR1 reads SGHRS; CDR2 reads YFSETQ. CDR3 sequence: CASSRLTGMGETQYF. For the CDR3, the DNA is TGCGCCAGCAGCCGCCTGACAGGCATGGGGGAGACCCAGTACTTC.

The V call is TRBV27, the J call TRBJ2-7; D gene unclear. The CDR3 is 13 residues long. V was pared by 7 bases and J by 2 bases, with 12 bases between. Germline CDR1 and CDR2: MNHEY and SMNVEV (reference sequence). Here the CDR3 DNA reads TGTGCCAGCACACGCGCCCTGACCTACGAGCAGTACTTC. Protein: CASTRALTYEQYF.

This chain connects TRBV27 to TRBJ1-3; D is unresolved. Trimming cost V 3 bases and J 1 base, with 7 bases left between them. This CDR3 has 14 residues. Germline assignment: CDR1 MNHEY and CDR2 SMNVEV (reference sequence). CDR3 sequence: CASSLLGSGNTIYF. CDR3 DNA sequence: TGTGCCAGCAGTTTGCTCGGTTCTGGAAACACCATATATTTT.

The chain carries TRBV6-1 and TRBJ2-1; 15 nucleotides line up with TRBD2. The CDR3 extends over 18 amino acids. Germline V gene data show CDR1 as MNHNS and CDR2 as SASEGT. V dropped 4 bases and J dropped 0; count of bases not matched to a gene: 4. CDR3 residues: CASSAGTSGRSSYNEQFF. As DNA, the CDR3 is TGTGCCAGCAGTGCCGGGACTAGCGGGAGGAGCTCCTACAATGAGCAGTTCTTC.